A selection of T cell receptor beta chains follows, all from one sample in a study of neurological immune-mediated disorders. One entry per CDR3 protein, called by TCRdb with MiXCR from the 5' RACE reads. Of more than 35,000 distinct CDR3 sequences in the sample, around a tenth were seen once. Sequencing was carried out using PBMCs. These receptors were collected from a woman under 40 with HTLV-1-associated myelopathy (HAM/TSP). Each CDR3 is given with its conserved first and last residue. The D gene is left open where the match is weak.

>TRBJ2-2|TRBV7-2|TRBD1
CASSKRQGFGSGELFF
>TRBJ2-5|TRBV5-1|-
CASSLTPGETQYF
>TRBJ2-5|TRBV5-1|-
CASSLDQETQYF
>TRBJ2-7|TRBV20-1|TRBD2
CSATSGGRLYEQYF
>TRBJ2-1|TRBV29-1|-
CSGEVSYNEQFF
>TRBJ2-2|TRBV5-1|-
CASSLDRGRMLLWTGELFF
>TRBJ1-1|TRBV5-6|-
CASSYWGAYMNTEAFF
>TRBJ2-3|TRBV20-1|-
CSAPRRWAGATTDTQYF
>TRBJ2-3|TRBV30|-
CAWNSFGAGTDTQYF
>TRBJ2-7|TRBV20-1|-
CSARDRMKSGSSYEQYF
>TRBJ2-2|TRBV5-1|-
CASSLAGTNTGELFF
>TRBJ1-3|TRBV4-2|-
CASSKDLTSSGNTIYF